This T cell receptor beta chain comes out of a study of T-cell reconstitution after alpha-beta-depleted transplantation in children. Unique molecular identifiers were incorporated during preparation of the TCRbeta library. TCRdb ran MiXCR on the PCR reads and lists one entry per CDR3 protein. The sample contains roughly 120,000 distinct CDR3 sequences, under 25% of which appear only once. V lost 1 base, J lost 7 bases, and 4 bases lay in between. CDR3 length equals 11 residues. Points from the study as a whole: Some patients showed high day-60 TCRbeta diversity, which derived from surviving recipient T cells and thymic progenitors. T-cell counts and diversity at one year post-transplant came mainly from newly produced T cells. Alpha-beta T cells about two months after transplant reportedly derived from several hundred expanded graft clones.

Many counts were recorded for this clonotype. Its antigen is unknown. Specimen: PBMCs, mostly from graft donor cells, collected 180 days after TCRalphabeta/CD19-depleted stem cell transplant. The receptor was derived from a male patient between 2 and 10 years old who had a stem cell transplant for chronic granulomatous disease, so the T cells may come from the graft donor. The rearrangement joins TRBV12-3 or TRBV12-4 to TRBJ2-5; no clear D gene. The CDR3 spells CASSLGGTQYF. The CDR3 DNA sequence: TGTGCCAGCAGTTTAGGGGGGACCCAGTACTTC.